These T cell receptor beta chains were read from a single sample in a study of T cells after somatic rescue of genetic block. Sequenced by immunoSEQ multiplex PCR; TCRdb stores in-frame clones only, minus some. The table shows about 72,000 clones, with roughly 90% occurring only once. The sequenced material came from peripheral blood mononuclear cells (PBMCs). The receptors come from a man aged 25-45 years. CDR3s leave out the opening cysteine and the closing phenylalanine or tryptophan. The order of the fields is V gene, J gene, CDR3 protein.

TRBV11-2	TRBJ2-1	ASSLKPGSYNEQF
TRBV2	TRBJ1-2	ASSDPKHGYT
TRBV15	TRBJ2-5	ATAIGLAEETQY
TRBV5-1	TRBJ2-1	ASSPGLAYNNEQF
TRBV6-6	TRBJ1-3	ASNVGSFSGNTIY
TRBV7-9	TRBJ1-2	ASSFQLDRDYGYT
TRBV18	TRBJ2-5	ASSAGTGNQETQY
TRBV18	TRBJ2-7	ASSPQGQGYEQY
TRBV15	TRBJ2-2	ATSRVPGEDTGELF
TRBV14	TRBJ1-2	ASSQTGVGYT
TRBV6-6	TRBJ1-5	ASSSQGNQPQH
TRBV2	TRBJ2-5	ASSLIAGGRKTQY
TRBV5-6	TRBJ2-7	ASSLTLSYEQY
TRBV10-1	TRBJ2-2	ASSDSATTARAGELF
TRBV7-9	TRBJ2-7	ASSLSRESSYEQY
TRBV4-3	TRBJ1-5	ASSPGTGLGQPQH
TRBV4-3	TRBJ2-2	ASSLSRGLDTGELF
TRBV4-2	TRBJ1-4	ASSQDGGTGVEKLF
TRBV21-1	TRBJ2-7	ASSLQTETYEQY
TRBV18	TRBJ2-7	ASSPARAVEQY
TRBV28	TRBJ2-3	ASSLEGPYTQY
TRBV6-1	TRBJ1-4	ASSGTGVGEKLF
TRBV11-3	TRBJ2-7	ASSRRTGPRNEQY
TRBV11-2	TRBJ1-6	ASSLVGRGGIGRSPLH
TRBV9	TRBJ2-3	ASSVATLAGVPDTQY
TRBV11-1	TRBJ2-7	ASSLAVTASEQY
TRBV19	TRBJ2-2	ASSIASRGTGELF
TRBV6-6	TRBJ2-7	ASSYDGLEQY
TRBV5-1	TRBJ1-3	ASSLDGPSSGNTIY
TRBV19	TRBJ2-3	ASSIDWQGADTQY
TRBV4-1	TRBJ1-1	ASSRAGLNTEAF
TRBV10-3	TRBJ2-5	AISALGSAQY
TRBV6-5	TRBJ2-7	ASSSWTDNYEQY
TRBV11-2	TRBJ1-6	ASSLGTARSSLH
TRBV18	TRBJ2-1	ASATGTGGYNEQF
TRBV7-2	TRBJ2-3	ASSLETGTQY